This record covers a single T cell receptor (beta chain). Its antigen is still unknown. This entry belongs to a study of cytomegalovirus exposure and HLA in healthy donors. The study's findings and limits: Rarity marked most TCR sequences, yet some public TCRs occurred in many donors. Later, an analysis found that common viral pathogens appeared to be linked with several of the most significant clusters.

This PCR relied on a set of 60 Vbeta primers and 13 Jbeta primers. Repertoires were generated with immunoSEQ multiplex PCR, while TCRdb's copy carries only in-frame clones and drops some. The sample lists 75,000 to 100,000 clones, 65% to 75% seen once, with roughly 15% in the top ten. Sequenced material: PBMCs. The TCR was taken from a woman aged 70-85 years in good health and CMV-seropositive.

CDR3 protein: CASSRWTGNTEAFF. The DNA of the CDR3 is TGTGCCAGCAGCAGGTGGACAGGTAACACTGAAGCTTTCTTT. The rearrangement joins TRBV5-4 to TRBJ1-1; 7 nucleotides line up with TRBD1. The CDR3 loop spans 14 amino acids. Germline loops: CDR1 SGHNT, CDR2 YYREEE (reference sequence). V was pared by 4 bases and J by 2 bases, with 5 bases of the junction left unmatched.